This T cell receptor beta chain is drawn from a study of T cell clonotyping in hematopoietic cell transplantation. Study outcomes and limitations: Broader posttransplant TCR repertoire diversity was predicted by graft donor and pretransplant recipient Inverse Simpson Index values. Pathologically expanded recipient clonotypes increased progressively from day 30 to day 180 as diversity fell.

In regard to this clone: The antigen is not known.

Assay: immunoSEQ multiplex PCR; the TCRdb copy retains only in-frame clones and omits some. The data show 65,000 to 75,000 clones, roughly 93% seen once. The receptor was isolated from a man aged 50 to 59 in good health. Some clones in this sample may be carry-over from other donors' samples. Sequences were obtained from peripheral blood mononuclear cells.

In DNA form, the CDR3 reads TGTGCCAGCAGTGACCGGACAGGGGGCACCGGGGAGCTGTTTTTT. The encoded protein is CASSDRTGGTGELFF. The chain combines TRBV2 with TRBJ2-2; TRBD1 matches at 10 bases. In germline, CDR1 is SNHLY, CDR2 FYNNEI. The length of the CDR3 is 15 residues. With V trimmed by 3 bases and J by 4 bases, 2 bases remained unmatched.